Following are 29 T cell receptor beta chains from one sample sequenced in a study of early T cells in non-severe SARS-CoV-2 infection. TCRdb used MiXCR to reprocess the 5' RACE reads, holding one entry per CDR3 protein. The table includes around 66,000 distinct CDR3 sequences, roughly an eighth detected once. The source material was whole blood. These receptors all come from an adult who was a healthcare worker with PCR-confirmed SARS-CoV-2 infection or an uninfected control (not recorded which).

This clonotype has only a few counts. This chain joins TRBV5-4 and TRBJ2-5; no definite D call. CDR1 is SGHNT and CDR2 is YYREEE in the germline V gene (reference sequence). The CDR3 totals 14 residues. Trimming took 2 bases from V and 3 from J, leaving 11 bases between them. This CDR3 reads CASSLPAVKETQYF. The DNA of the CDR3 is TGTGCCAGCAGCTTACCCGCCGTAAAAGAGACCCAGTACTTC.

The sample holds a few counts of this clonotype. The chain is built from TRBV5-4 and TRBJ2-7; D is possibly TRBD1 or TRBD2 (5 bases each). V was clipped by 4 bases and J by 7 bases, with 21 bases between them. CDR3 size: 15 residues. Germline CDR1 is SGHNT and CDR2 is YYREEE (reference sequence). The CDR3 reads CASSRSGADLEEQYF. The CDR3 DNA reads as TGTGCCAGCAGCCGGTCCGGGGCAGATTTAGAGGAGCAGTACTTC.

This clonotype was observed a few times. The CDR3 region has the DNA TGTGCCAGCAGTTCGGGACAGGGGAATTCACCCCTCCACTTT. Amino acids: CASSSGQGNSPLHF. The chain links TRBV2 to TRBJ1-6; the match to TRBD1 covers 10 bases. The CDR3 extends over 14 amino acids. CDR1 and CDR2 from the germline V gene are SNHLY and FYNNEI. The V and J ends lost 5 bases and 7 bases, in that order; junction bases with no gene match: 2.

This clonotype appeared many times. The chain is built from TRBV27 and TRBJ2-1, with 12 bases aligning to TRBD1. CDR1 MNHEY and CDR2 SMNVEV come from the germline V gene (reference sequence). The CDR3 is 16 residues long. The J segment lost 12 bases and the V segment lost 4 bases, leaving 13 bases of the junction unmatched. The CDR3 sequence is CASSSFAGTGGIWQFF. DNA of the CDR3: TGTGCCAGCAGTTCCTTCGCCGGGACAGGGGGCATCTGGCAGTTCTTC.

The rearrangement joins TRBV25-1 to TRBJ2-7; D gene ambiguous. Germline CDR1 reads MGHDK; CDR2 reads SYGVNS. This CDR3 has 13 residues. V was trimmed by 3 bases and J by 2 bases, leaving 8 bases between them. The CDR3 here is CASSDIGTYEQYF. Here the CDR3 DNA reads TGTGCCAGCAGTGACATAGGAACCTACGAGCAGTACTTC.

In this sample, this clonotype turned up many times. This chain uses TRBV5-1 with TRBJ2-6; a possible D gene is TRBD1 (6 bases). Germline V lookup: CDR1 SGHRS, CDR2 YFSETQ. V lost 4 bases to trimming and J lost 4 bases, with 21 bases between them. The CDR3 is 18 residues long. CDR3 DNA sequence: TGCGCCAGCAGCCTGGAGCAGGGGCCCCCGGTCGGGGCCAACGTCCTGACTTTC. This sequence encodes CASSLEQGPPVGANVLTF.

The sample holds many counts of this clonotype. The chain employs TRBV19 and TRBJ2-7; D possibly corresponds to TRBD2 (6 bases). V was trimmed by 3 bases and J by 3 bases, leaving 18 bases between them. Germline V gene lookup returns CDR1 LNHDA and CDR2 SQIVND (reference sequence). The CDR3 runs 16 residues. As DNA, the CDR3 is TGTGCCAGTAGTATTGCGGAGGATAGCGGATTCTACGAGCAGTACTTC. It specifies CASSIAEDSGFYEQYF.

The table lists this clonotype with many counts. The rearrangement joins TRBV5-1 to TRBJ1-5; tentatively, D is TRBD1 (5 bases). Germline-derived CDR1 and CDR2 are SGHRS and YFSETQ. V was shortened by 0 bases and J by 2 bases, with 9 bases between the two germline ends. The CDR3 consists of 15 residues. The CDR3 DNA is TGCGCCAGCAGCTTGGGAGGGACCGGCAATCAGCCCCAGCATTTT. Protein product: CASSLGGTGNQPQHF.

The CDR3 loop reads CASVKGYTEAFF. The CDR3 nucleotides are TGTGCCAGTGTAAAGGGATACACTGAAGCTTTCTTT. This chain uses TRBV2 with TRBJ1-1; D is unclear. Trimming took off 9 bases at V and 3 bases at J, with 11 bases between the two ends. Germline V gives CDR1 SNHLY, CDR2 FYNNEI. The CDR3 is 12 residues long.

In its sample, this clonotype was seen many times. The chain's CDR3 is CSADSGKRDTGELFF. In DNA form, the CDR3 reads TGCAGTGCTGATAGCGGGAAACGGGACACCGGGGAGCTGTTTTTT. The J gene is TRBJ2-2, the V gene TRBV20-1; 8 bases map to TRBD2. V shed 5 bases and J 3 bases; nucleotides not matched to a gene: 8. Per germline, CDR1 DFQATT and CDR2 SNEGSKA (reference sequence). The CDR3 extends over 15 amino acids.

The chain links TRBV29-1 to TRBJ2-1; D unresolved. CDR3 size: 13 residues. Per germline, CDR1 SQVTM and CDR2 ANQGSEA. Trimming pared 0 bases from V and 8 bases from J, leaving 11 bases between. The CDR3 coding sequence is TGCAGCGTTGAAGATCTAAACGGGTATGAGCAGTTCTTC. It is translated as CSVEDLNGYEQFF.

This clonotype was detected ten times or more. The chain has TRBV18 and TRBJ1-1; no reliable D call. The CDR3 sequence is 13 residues long. V was shortened by 4 bases and J by 1 base, with 7 bases between the two germline ends. CDR1 and CDR2 from the germline V gene are KGHSH and LQKENI. The CDR3 loop reads CASSQAPNTEAFF. The CDR3 DNA sequence: TGTGCCAGCTCACAGGCACCGAACACTGAAGCTTTCTTT.

This clonotype was picked up a small number of times. The rearrangement joins TRBV28 to TRBJ1-5; TRBD1 is a possible D gene (5 bases). This CDR3 is 11 amino acids long. Germline V gives CDR1 MDHEN, CDR2 SYDVKM. V shed 8 bases and J shed 9 bases, with 11 bases lying between them. The CDR3 DNA follows: TGTGCCAGCCTCGGGACCCCGCCCCAGCATTTT. This encodes CASLGTPPQHF.

This clonotype occurred many times. This sequence joins TRBV11-2 and TRBJ2-3, with a possible D match to TRBD2 (7 bases). This CDR3 comprises 12 residues. Germline V CDR1 and CDR2: SGHAT, FQNNGV. V lost 5 bases, J lost 10 bases, and 13 bases lay in between. CDR3 DNA: TGTGCCAGCAGCCCACAGGGAGGGCCGCAGTATTTT. Amino acid sequence: CASSPQGGPQYF.

This clonotype was seen a handful of times. This chain connects TRBV28 to TRBJ1-1, with a tentative D call TRBD1 (5 bases). V shed 10 bases and J shed 1 base, with 16 bases lying between them. The CDR3 loop spans 14 amino acids. The germline V gene has CDR1 MDHEN and CDR2 SYDVKM. CDR3 in amino acids: CATDGGATNTEAFF. The CDR3 DNA follows: TGTGCCACCGACGGAGGGGCTACGAACACTGAAGCTTTCTTT.

The chain uses TRBV11-3 and TRBJ2-7; no definite D call. The CDR3 is 14 amino acids. Germline V gene sequence: CDR1 SGHNT, CDR2 YENEEA. V lost 1 base and J 5 bases, leaving 12 bases between the germline ends. The CDR3 coding sequence is TGTGCCAGCAGCTTAGGTAGTTTTCCCAACGAGCAGTACTTC. Protein sequence: CASSLGSFPNEQYF.

This chain links TRBV27 with TRBJ2-3; D not resolved. Germline V lookup: CDR1 MNHEY, CDR2 SMNVEV (reference sequence). There are 17 residues in the CDR3. The V end was cut by 2 bases, the J end by 4 bases, with 19 bases between. Here the CDR3 reads CASSLIPRWKGSDTQYF. CDR3 DNA sequence: TGTGCCAGCAGTTTAATACCCCGTTGGAAAGGGTCAGATACGCAGTATTTT.

The chain is built from TRBV3-1 and TRBJ1-5; D is unresolved. The CDR3 totals 14 residues. Trimming pared 1 base from V and 0 bases from J, leaving 4 bases between. Looked up from germline, CDR1 is LGHDT and CDR2 is YNNKEL (reference sequence). The CDR3 here is CASSQAGSNQPQHF. As DNA, the CDR3 is TGTGCCAGCAGCCAAGCAGGTAGCAATCAGCCCCAGCATTTT.

The chain is built from TRBV24-1 and TRBJ1-5; D not certain. With 10 bases removed from V and 3 bases from J, the gap between germline ends came to 12 bases. This CDR3 spans 13 amino acids. Looked up from germline, CDR1 is KGHDR and CDR2 is SFDVKD. The CDR3 bases are TGTGCCACAGCTAACAGTCACAATCAGCCCCAGCATTTT. Translated, it gives CATANSHNQPQHF.

This clonotype was counted only a few times. V usage is TRBV6-2 or TRBV6-3 and J usage is TRBJ2-7; D not resolved. Germline assignment: CDR1 MNHEY and CDR2 SVGEGT. The CDR3 is 11 residues long. Deletions cut 6 bases from V and 6 bases from J, with 9 bases between. The CDR3 loop reads CASSSLREQYF. CDR3 bases: TGTGCCAGCAGCTCGTTGCGCGAGCAGTACTTC.

This clonotype was seen at least ten times. The chain joins TRBV20-1 to TRBJ1-5, with D unclear. The V and J ends lost 1 base and 1 base respectively, with 2 bases between them. Germline CDR1 and CDR2: DFQATT and SNEGSKA (reference sequence). This CDR3 comprises 12 residues. As DNA, the CDR3 is TGCAGTGCTAGAGGCAGCAATCAGCCCCAGCATTTT. The encoded protein is CSARGSNQPQHF.

This clonotype showed up just a few times. The CDR3 protein is CASSQTGQSGPEAFF. The CDR3 DNA follows: TGTGCCAGCAGCCAAACGGGACAGTCAGGACCTGAAGCTTTCTTT. The gene calls are TRBV7-9 and TRBJ1-1; 7 nucleotides agree with TRBD1. J was trimmed by 6 bases and V by 5 bases; bases with no gene match: 12. Germline V gene data show CDR1 as SEHNR and CDR2 as FQNEAQ (reference sequence). CDR3 length: 15 residues.

This clonotype was recorded at least ten times. This chain connects TRBV27 to TRBJ2-6, with a possible D match to TRBD1 (5 bases). Trimming stripped 1 base from V and 2 bases from J, with 6 bases between. The CDR3 consists of 15 residues. Germline CDR1 and CDR2: MNHEY and SMNVEV (reference sequence). The CDR3 loop is CASSLLGAGANVLTF. The DNA of the CDR3 is TGTGCCAGCAGTTTATTAGGGGCTGGGGCCAACGTCCTGACTTTC.

The chain joins TRBV6-2 or TRBV6-3 to TRBJ2-1; D is perhaps TRBD1 (5 bases). The germline V gene has CDR1 MNHEY and CDR2 SVGEGT. Trimming stripped 1 base from V and 13 bases from J, with 14 bases between. This CDR3 comprises 13 residues. CDR3: CASSYFSGTGQFF. CDR3 nucleotide sequence: TGTGCCAGCAGTTACTTCTCGGGCACAGGACAGTTCTTC.

This clonotype was seen many times. This chain connects TRBV7-3 to TRBJ1-2; 7 bases map to TRBD1. After removal of 4 bases from V and 7 bases from J, the junction contained 6 bases not matched to a gene. The CDR3 has 13 amino acids. The germline V gene has CDR1 SGHTA and CDR2 FQGTGA. The CDR3 DNA reads TGTGCCAGCAGCTCCCGACAGGGTCTTGGCTACACCTTC. Its translation is CASSSRQGLGYTF.

This clonotype has only a few counts. V usage is TRBV29-1 and J usage is TRBJ2-7; tentatively, D is TRBD1 (5 bases). With 4 bases removed from V and 1 base from J, the gap between germline ends came to 14 bases. The CDR3 runs 14 residues. From germline, CDR1 is SQVTM and CDR2 ANQGSEA. For the CDR3, the DNA is TGCAGCGTTGTTACAGGTCTCCAATCCTACGAGCAGTACTTC. It is translated as CSVVTGLQSYEQYF.

CDR3 bases: TGCAGTGCTAACCGGGGAGCGGGAGTATTCGAGACCCAGTACTTC. This sequence encodes CSANRGAGVFETQYF. This chain connects TRBV20-1 to TRBJ2-5; 8 positions match TRBD2. Looked up from germline, CDR1 is DFQATT and CDR2 is SNEGSKA (reference sequence). J gave up 5 bases and V 4 bases, and 12 bases lay outside the gene matches. CDR3 length equals 15 residues.

This clonotype has a handful of counts. V is TRBV20-1 and J is TRBJ2-5, with D perhaps TRBD2 (7 bases). The CDR3 is 16 residues long. Trimming pared 6 bases from V and 4 bases from J, leaving 24 bases between. Germline V gene data show CDR1 as DFQATT and CDR2 as SNEGSKA (reference sequence). This CDR3 is CSALGASGLALETQYF. The CDR3, as DNA: TGCAGTGCGTTGGGGGCTAGCGGACTCGCGCTAGAGACCCAGTACTTC.

This clonotype appeared many times. CDR3 coding DNA: TGTGCCAGCAGTTACGTGGGGGGAGAGCAGTTCTTC. Translated, it gives CASSYVGGEQFF. The V call is TRBV6-5, the J call TRBJ2-1, with a tentative D call TRBD2 (6 bases). The ends were cut back, 2 bases at V and 10 bases at J, with 9 bases in the middle. CDR1 is MNHEY, CDR2 SVGAGI, per germline. CDR3 length equals 12 residues.